One TCR beta chain is described in this entry. Its specificity is not known. The PCR was carried out with 60 Vbeta primers and 13 Jbeta primers. Repertoires were generated with immunoSEQ multiplex PCR, while TCRdb's copy carries only in-frame clones and drops some. The table gives about 64,000 clones; the top ten clones make up 3.6% of it. The CDR3 spans 12 residues. Per germline, CDR1 SGHAT and CDR2 FQNNGV. Deletions cut 5 bases from V and 4 bases from J, with 9 bases between. These data come from a study of cytomegalovirus exposure and HLA in healthy donors. The study's findings and limits: As a later analysis showed, a missense DCLRE1C variant was linked to trimming of TCR beta V- and J-genes.

This receptor was identified in a young woman in good health and CMV-seronegative. The chain couples TRBV11-2 to TRBJ2-7; a weak D match, TRBD2 (6 bases). The specimen was PBMCs. The CDR3 sequence: CASSLLAYEQYF. The CDR3 region has the DNA TGTGCCAGCAGCCTACTAGCTTACGAGCAGTACTTC.